The 23 T cell receptor beta chains listed next were all sequenced from one sample in a study of beta chain features in type 1 diabetes. The study reverse transcribed the entire isolated RNA, so it sequenced expressed TCRB transcripts. Clones were sequenced by immunoSEQ multiplex PCR, and TCRdb holds only the in-frame ones, with some missing. This sample carries more than 300,000 clones, 10% to 15% of them seen once, and the ten largest clones take about 0.017%. The sequenced sample consisted of naive CD4+ T cells from blood. Receptor source: a man between 18 and 29 years old in good health.

The CDR3 here is CASSETGNPDTGELFF. CDR3 DNA sequence: TGTGCCAGCAGCGAGACAGGGAACCCCGACACCGGGGAGCTGTTTTTT. The chain couples TRBV9 to TRBJ2-2; 7 bases align to TRBD1. The CDR3 runs to 16 residues. Losses at the gene ends were 3 bases for V and 3 bases for J; bases not matched to a gene: 8. The V gene's germline CDR1 is SGDLS and CDR2 YYNGEE.

This clone was seen a few times. In DNA form, the CDR3 reads TGTGCCTGGAGTGTGGGGACAGGGGATCAGCCCCAGCATTTT. This codes for CAWSVGTGDQPQHF. The J gene is TRBJ1-5, the V gene TRBV30; 10 nucleotides agree with TRBD1. The CDR3 is 14 residues long. In germline, CDR1 is GTSNPN, CDR2 SVGIG (reference sequence). Trimming took 0 bases from V and 5 from J; bases not matched to a gene: 1.

As to this clone: A junction end diverges from the germline sequence, so it may reflect a read error. The CDR3 nucleotides are TGTGCCAGCAGTGCGAGGGACAGACCATGGGAGTTC. It specifies CASSARDRPWEF. The chain employs TRBV6-5 and TRBJ1-2; 7 bases agree with TRBD1. The CDR3 is 12 residues long. Looked up from germline, CDR1 is MNHEY and CDR2 is SVGAGI.

This clone was detected only a few times. The rearrangement joins TRBV5-1 to TRBJ2-1; D gene unclear. V dropped 2 bases and J dropped 6 bases, with 12 bases sitting between them. CDR3 size: 14 residues. Per the germline V gene, CDR1 is SGHRS and CDR2 is YFSETQ. This CDR3 reads CASSFESLSNEQFF. The CDR3, as DNA: TGCGCCAGCAGCTTTGAGTCCCTGAGCAATGAGCAGTTCTTC.

V is TRBV5-1 and J is TRBJ2-3, with 7 bases that match TRBD2. The CDR3 has 15 residues. From germline, CDR1 is SGHRS and CDR2 YFSETQ. The trim removed 1 base at V and 4 bases at J, leaving 6 bases unmatched. CDR3 protein: CASSLLGLVSDTQYF. DNA of the CDR3: TGCGCCAGCAGCTTGCTAGGACTAGTTTCAGATACGCAGTATTTT.

This clone showed up just a few times. The gene calls are TRBV28 and TRBJ1-1; weak D call: TRBD1 (5 bases). Germline values: CDR1 MDHEN, CDR2 SYDVKM. Between the trimmed V and J ends, which lost 7 bases and 1 base, there was a span of 10 bases. The CDR3 totals 13 residues. The CDR3 nucleotides read TGTGCCAGCACCCCTGACAGGAACACTGAAGCTTTCTTT. It codes for CASTPDRNTEAFF.

In this sample, this clone turned up a few times. The chain employs TRBV5-4 and TRBJ2-6, with 9 bases lining up with TRBD1. Losses at the gene ends were 4 bases for V and 3 bases for J; bases not matched to a gene: 11. CDR3 length: 18 residues. CDR1 and CDR2 from the germline V gene are SGHNT and YYREEE (reference sequence). This CDR3 reads CASSPRTGAGYGANVLTF. CDR3 DNA sequence: TGTGCCAGCAGCCCACGGACAGGGGCGGGTTATGGGGCCAACGTCCTGACTTTC.

This clone occurred a few times. The chain combines TRBV15 with TRBJ2-1; perhaps TRBD2 as D (6 bases). The CDR3 covers 15 residues. With 2 bases removed from V and 2 bases from J, the gap between germline ends came to 10 bases. CDR1 and CDR2 from the germline V gene are LNHNV and YYDKDF (reference sequence). The CDR3 nucleotides read TGTGCCACCAGCAGACGGGCGGGAACCTACAATGAGCAGTTCTTC. Its translation: CATSRRAGTYNEQFF.

The chain has TRBV6-5 and TRBJ2-1, with 15 positions matching TRBD2. CDR3 length: 15 residues. Germline CDR1 MNHEY, CDR2 SVGAGI. Losses at the gene ends were 5 bases for V and 6 bases for J; bases not matched to a gene: 2. Here the CDR3 reads CASSGLAGGPNEQFF. The CDR3 nucleotides are TGTGCCAGCAGTGGACTAGCGGGGGGGCCCAATGAGCAGTTCTTC.

This chain connects TRBV5-1 to TRBJ2-7; 7 positions match TRBD1. Germline trimming cut 4 bases from V and 6 bases from J; bases unmatched to any gene: 13. Germline values: CDR1 SGHRS, CDR2 YFSETQ. The CDR3 is 15 amino acids. The CDR3 protein is CASSLGTATQSEQYF. CDR3 DNA sequence: TGCGCCAGCAGCCTCGGGACAGCGACTCAGAGCGAGCAGTACTTC.

The rearrangement uses TRBV7-3 and TRBJ2-2, with D tentatively TRBD2 (6 bases). The CDR3 extends over 14 amino acids. In germline, CDR1 is SGHTA, CDR2 FQGTGA. V was pared by 4 bases and J by 2 bases, with 8 bases between. CDR3 sequence reads: CASSSGTNTGELFF. The DNA of the CDR3 is TGTGCCAGCAGCTCCGGGACTAACACCGGGGAGCTGTTTTTT. Together with reference TRBV7-3 and TRBJ2-2, the CDR3 gives the full variable domain: GAGVSQTPSNKVTEKGKYVELRCDPISGHTALYWYRQSLGQGPEFLIYFQGTGAADDSGLPNDRFFAVRPEGSVSTLKIQRTERGDSAVYLCASSSGTNTGELFFGEGSRLTVL.

The genes are TRBV29-1 and TRBJ1-4; D remains ambiguous. The CDR3 is 11 amino acids. V lost 7 bases and J lost 0, with 3 bases in between. The germline V gene has CDR1 SQVTM and CDR2 ANQGSEA. The CDR3 nucleotides are TGCAGCGGAGCAACTAATGAAAAACTGTTTTTT. Protein product: CSGATNEKLFF.

Of note for this clone: This specimen includes other DNA sequences encoding the same CDR3. The rearrangement uses TRBV9 and TRBJ1-3, with a tentative D call TRBD1 (5 bases). Germline CDR1 and CDR2: SGDLS and YYNGEE. V was clipped by 2 bases and J by 2 bases, with 8 bases between them. The CDR3 contains 14 residues. CDR3 sequence reads: CASSVGGTGNTIYF. For the CDR3, the DNA is TGTGCCAGCAGCGTCGGGGGAACTGGAAACACCATATATTTT.

In the case of this clone: The same CDR3 also results from other DNA sequences found in this sample. The genes are TRBV28 and TRBJ2-7; 8 positions agree with TRBD1. Unmatched junction bases numbered 2, after V lost 4 bases and J lost 3 bases. Germline CDR1 is MDHEN and CDR2 is SYDVKM. The CDR3 has 13 amino acids. The CDR3 here is CASSSGQGYEQYF. CDR3 sequence (DNA): TGTGCCAGCAGTTCAGGACAGGGCTACGAGCAGTACTTC.

The chain uses TRBV18 and TRBJ2-2; no definite D call. Germline CDR1 KGHSH, CDR2 LQKENI. This CDR3 has 12 residues. Trimming cost V 11 bases and J 1 base, with 8 bases left between them. The CDR3 is CAAELNTGELFF. CDR3 bases: TGTGCCGCGGAATTGAACACCGGGGAGCTGTTTTTT.

In this sample, this clone turned up a few times. The V gene is TRBV30, the J gene TRBJ1-2; 7 positions match TRBD1. The CDR3 is 13 residues long. Germline lookup yields CDR1 GTSNPN and CDR2 SVGIG (reference sequence). Trimming cost V 3 bases and J 8 bases; bases outside gene matches: 9. CDR3: CAWSDRATGGYTF. CDR3 DNA sequence: TGTGCCTGGAGCGACAGGGCCACTGGGGGCTACACCTTC.

This clone occurred a few times. V gene TRBV18 combines with J gene TRBJ2-1, with D possibly TRBD2 on 6 matching bases. The V and J ends lost 3 bases and 3 bases respectively, with 9 bases between them. Per the germline V gene, CDR1 is KGHSH and CDR2 is LQKENI. The CDR3 spans 14 residues. DNA of the CDR3: TGTGCCAGCTCACCCTCGGGGGTCTACAATGAGCAGTTCTTC. Translated: CASSPSGVYNEQFF.

This clone has a handful of counts. The chain uses TRBV21-1 and TRBJ2-7; whether TRBD1, the table's D call, matches the DNA was not checked. TRBV21-1 is assigned pseudogene status. CDR3 length equals 19 residues. CDR3: CASSPPAGPGHLLSYEQYF. DNA for the CDR3: TGTGCCAGCAGCCCCCCAGCCGGCCCGGGACACCTTCTCTCCTACGAGCAGTACTTC.

This clone appeared a few times. J is TRBJ2-1 and V is TRBV11-2, with 9 bases that match TRBD2. This CDR3 has 15 residues. Losses at the gene ends were 4 bases for V and 3 bases for J; bases not matched to a gene: 4. Germline lookup yields CDR1 SGHAT and CDR2 FQNNGV. The CDR3 loop is CASSWSSGSYNEQFF. CDR3 DNA: TGTGCCAGCAGCTGGAGTAGCGGGAGCTACAATGAGCAGTTCTTC.

A few counts support this clone. V usage is TRBV5-6 and J usage is TRBJ1-2; D not resolved. With 0 bases removed from V and 7 bases from J, the gap between germline ends came to 7 bases. This CDR3 has 12 amino acids. Germline V gene sequence: CDR1 SGHDT, CDR2 YYEEEE. The CDR3 DNA reads as TGTGCCAGCAGCTTGGGGGCAATTGGCTACACCTTC. Translated, it gives CASSLGAIGYTF.

The V call is TRBV5-4, the J call TRBJ2-1; tentatively, D is TRBD2 (5 bases). The CDR3 has 16 amino acids. V lost 0 bases and J lost 2, with 12 bases in between. In germline, CDR1 is SGHNT, CDR2 YYREEE (reference sequence). CDR3 protein: CASSLVGSLTYNEQFF. CDR3 DNA sequence: TGTGCCAGCAGCTTGGTAGGGAGCCTCACCTACAATGAGCAGTTCTTC.

The chain employs TRBV7-8 and TRBJ2-3, with TRBD1 matching 7 bases. Trimming at V came to 3 bases and at J to 3 bases, leaving 9 bases not matched to a gene. Germline V gene lookup returns CDR1 SGHVS and CDR2 FQNEAQ. This CDR3 is built from 16 residues. DNA for the CDR3: TGTGCCAGCAGCTTTACGACAGGGTTGGGGACAGATACGCAGTATTTT. Amino acid sequence: CASSFTTGLGTDTQYF.

This clone has a handful of counts. The chain carries TRBV29-1 and TRBJ2-6; 9 positions match TRBD2. The CDR3 runs to 17 residues. The V and J ends lost 5 bases and 1 base, in that order; junction bases with no gene match: 9. Germline V CDR1 and CDR2: SQVTM, ANQGSEA. The CDR3 is CSVSGLARGSGANVLTF. For the CDR3, the DNA is TGCAGCGTTTCGGGACTAGCAAGGGGATCTGGGGCCAACGTCCTGACTTTC.